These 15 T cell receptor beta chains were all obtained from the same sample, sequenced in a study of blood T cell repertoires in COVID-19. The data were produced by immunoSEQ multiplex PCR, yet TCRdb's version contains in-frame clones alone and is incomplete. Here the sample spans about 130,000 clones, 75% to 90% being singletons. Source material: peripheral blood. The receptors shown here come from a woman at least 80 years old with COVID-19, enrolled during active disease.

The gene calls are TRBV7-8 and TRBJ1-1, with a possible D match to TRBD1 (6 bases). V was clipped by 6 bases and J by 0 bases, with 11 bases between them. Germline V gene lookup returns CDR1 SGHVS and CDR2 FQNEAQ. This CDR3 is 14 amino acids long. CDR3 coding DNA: TGTGCCAGCAGGGCCGGGACACTGAACACTGAAGCTTTCTTT. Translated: CASRAGTLNTEAFF.

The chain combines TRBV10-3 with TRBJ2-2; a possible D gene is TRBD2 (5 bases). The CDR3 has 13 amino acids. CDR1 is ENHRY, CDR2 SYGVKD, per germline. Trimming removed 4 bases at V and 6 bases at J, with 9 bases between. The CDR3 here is CAISVLDPGELFF. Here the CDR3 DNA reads TGTGCCATCAGTGTACTAGACCCCGGGGAGCTGTTTTTT.

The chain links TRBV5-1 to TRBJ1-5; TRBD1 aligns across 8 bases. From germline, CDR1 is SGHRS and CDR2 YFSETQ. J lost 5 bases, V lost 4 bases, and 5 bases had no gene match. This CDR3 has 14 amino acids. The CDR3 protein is CASSQGQADQPQHF. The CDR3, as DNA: TGCGCCAGCAGCCAGGGACAGGCAGATCAGCCCCAGCATTTT.

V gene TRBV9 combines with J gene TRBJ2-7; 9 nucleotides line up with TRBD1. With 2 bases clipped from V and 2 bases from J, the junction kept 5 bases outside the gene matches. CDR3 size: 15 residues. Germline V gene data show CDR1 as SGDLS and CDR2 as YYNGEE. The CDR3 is CASSVGTGWTYEQYF. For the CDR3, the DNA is TGTGCCAGCAGCGTCGGGACAGGGTGGACCTACGAGCAGTACTTC. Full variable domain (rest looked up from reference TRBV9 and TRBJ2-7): DSGVTQTPKHLITATGQRVTLRCSPRSGDLSVYWYQQSLDQGLQFLIQYYNGEERAKGNILERFSAQQFPDLHSELNLSSLELGDSALYFCASSVGTGWTYEQYFGPGTRLTVT.

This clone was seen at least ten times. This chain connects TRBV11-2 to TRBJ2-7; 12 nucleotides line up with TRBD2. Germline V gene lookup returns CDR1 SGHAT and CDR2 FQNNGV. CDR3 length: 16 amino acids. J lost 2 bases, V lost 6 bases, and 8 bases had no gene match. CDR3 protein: CASRPLAGGPPYEQYF. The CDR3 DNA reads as TGTGCCAGCAGGCCCCTAGCGGGAGGGCCACCCTACGAGCAGTACTTC. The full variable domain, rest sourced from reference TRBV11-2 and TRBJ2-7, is EAGVAQSPRYKIIEKRQSVAFWCNPISGHATLYWYQQILGQGPKLLIQFQNNGVVDDSQLPKDRFSAERLKGVDSTLKIQPAKLEDSAVYLCASRPLAGGPPYEQYFGPGTRLTVT.

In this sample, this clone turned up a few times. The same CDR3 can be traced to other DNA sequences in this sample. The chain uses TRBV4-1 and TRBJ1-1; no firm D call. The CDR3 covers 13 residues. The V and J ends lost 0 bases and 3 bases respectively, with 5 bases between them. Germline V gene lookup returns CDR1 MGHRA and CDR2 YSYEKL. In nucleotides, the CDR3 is TGCGCCAGCAGCCAAGATCCTGACACTGAAGCTTTCTTT. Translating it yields CASSQDPDTEAFF.

The CDR3 spells CASRKGGQEREADTQYF. DNA of the CDR3: TGTGCCTCACGAAAAGGGGGTCAGGAGCGGGAGGCAGATACGCAGTATTTT. The J gene is TRBJ2-3, the V gene TRBV30; 9 positions match TRBD2. J lost 4 bases, V lost 7 bases, and 18 bases had no gene match. Germline CDR1 and CDR2: GTSNPN and SVGIG (reference sequence). This CDR3 is 17 amino acids long.

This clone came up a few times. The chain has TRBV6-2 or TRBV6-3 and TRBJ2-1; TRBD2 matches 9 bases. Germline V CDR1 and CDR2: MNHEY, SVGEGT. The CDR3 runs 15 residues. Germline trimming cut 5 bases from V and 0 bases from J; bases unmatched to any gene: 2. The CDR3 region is CASSRLAVSYNEQFF. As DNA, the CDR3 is TGTGCCAGCAGTCGACTAGCGGTCTCCTACAATGAGCAGTTCTTC.

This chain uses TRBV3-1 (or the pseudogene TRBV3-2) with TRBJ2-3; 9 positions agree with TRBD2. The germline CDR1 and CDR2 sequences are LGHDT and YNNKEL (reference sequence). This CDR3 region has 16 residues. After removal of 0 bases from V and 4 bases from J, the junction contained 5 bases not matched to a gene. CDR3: CASSQDLGGRADTQYF. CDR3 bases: TGTGCCAGCAGCCAAGATCTGGGCGGGAGGGCAGATACGCAGTATTTT.

The chain's CDR3 is CSARAEPASYEQYF. In DNA, the CDR3 is TGCAGTGCTCGTGCGGAGCCAGCTTCCTACGAGCAGTACTTC. The chain carries TRBV20-1 and TRBJ2-7; D not resolved. The CDR3 is 14 amino acids. The germline V and J ends were trimmed by 5 bases and 1 base, with 15 bases remaining between them. Germline CDR1 and CDR2: DFQATT and SNEGSKA (reference sequence).

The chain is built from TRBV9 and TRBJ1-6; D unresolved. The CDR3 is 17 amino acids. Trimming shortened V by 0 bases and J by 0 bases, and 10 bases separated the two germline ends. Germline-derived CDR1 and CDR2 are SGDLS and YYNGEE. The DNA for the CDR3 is TGTGCCAGCAGCGTAGAAGGAGGCCCCTCCTATAATTCACCCCTCCACTTT. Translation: CASSVEGGPSYNSPLHF.

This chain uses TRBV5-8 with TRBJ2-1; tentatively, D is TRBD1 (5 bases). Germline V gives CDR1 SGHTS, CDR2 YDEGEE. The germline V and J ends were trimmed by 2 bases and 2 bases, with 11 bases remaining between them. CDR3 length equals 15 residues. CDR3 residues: CASSFRSGTYNEQFF. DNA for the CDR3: TGTGCCAGCAGCTTTCGGTCAGGGACCTACAATGAGCAGTTCTTC.

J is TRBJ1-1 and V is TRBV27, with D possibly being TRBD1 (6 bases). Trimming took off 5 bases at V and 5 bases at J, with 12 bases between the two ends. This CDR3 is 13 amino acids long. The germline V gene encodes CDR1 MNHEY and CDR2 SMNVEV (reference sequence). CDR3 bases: TGTGCCAGCAGTATTCACAGGGTGACTGAAGCTTTCTTT. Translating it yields CASSIHRVTEAFF.

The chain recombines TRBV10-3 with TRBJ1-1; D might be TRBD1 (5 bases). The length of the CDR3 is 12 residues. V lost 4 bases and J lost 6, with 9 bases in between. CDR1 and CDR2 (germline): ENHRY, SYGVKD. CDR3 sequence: CAISGGVAEAFF. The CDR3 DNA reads TGTGCCATCAGTGGGGGCGTCGCTGAAGCTTTCTTT.

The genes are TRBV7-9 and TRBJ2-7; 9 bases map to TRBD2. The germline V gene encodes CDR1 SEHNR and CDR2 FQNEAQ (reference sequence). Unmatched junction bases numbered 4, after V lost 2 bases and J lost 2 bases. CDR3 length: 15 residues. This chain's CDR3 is CASSLPGLAAYEQYF. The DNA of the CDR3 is TGTGCCAGCAGCTTACCGGGACTAGCTGCCTACGAGCAGTACTTC.